A single sample is the source of the 15 T cell receptor beta chains below, sequenced in a study of T cell repertoires in cytomegalovirus infection. From the reads, TCRdb called clonotypes with MiXCR, one entry per CDR3 protein. The table records roughly 320,000 distinct CDR3 sequences, over 7.5% of them present only once. The source material was PBMCs. Receptor source: a human donor in good health (CMV status not recorded). Some clones in this sample may be carry-over from other donors' samples.

This chain connects TRBV3-1 to TRBJ2-2; TRBD2 agrees at 8 bases. The V and J ends lost 5 bases and 6 bases, in that order; junction bases with no gene match: 8. In germline, CDR1 is LGHDT, CDR2 YNNKEL (reference sequence). This CDR3 has 15 residues. The CDR3 DNA sequence: TGTGCCAGCAGCGATAGCGGGAAGGACGCCGGGGAGCTGTTTTTT. Its protein product is CASSDSGKDAGELFF.

This clonotype was picked up many times. The J gene is TRBJ2-5, the V gene TRBV7-2, with D unresolved. Per germline, CDR1 SGHTA and CDR2 FQGNSA. The CDR3 is 15 amino acids. Deletions cut 5 bases from V and 5 bases from J, with 18 bases between. CDR3 nucleotides: TGTGCCAGCAGCCCTCCATCTAGGGTTATCGAGACCCAGTACTTC. Protein product: CASSPPSRVIETQYF.

V gene TRBV19 combines with J gene TRBJ1-2; 10 nucleotides align to TRBD1. Germline V gene lookup returns CDR1 LNHDA and CDR2 SQIVND (reference sequence). Trimming removed 3 bases from V and 6 bases from J; junction bases left unmatched: 7. The length of the CDR3 is 15 residues. The CDR3 bases are TGTGCCAGTAGTATCCCGGGACAGGGGACGCATGGCTACACCTTC. Translated: CASSIPGQGTHGYTF.

This clonotype was detected ten times or more. The chain links TRBV7-2 to TRBJ1-5; no firm D call. Trimming removed 2 bases from V and 2 bases from J, with 10 bases in between. Per germline, CDR1 SGHTA and CDR2 FQGNSA. CDR3 size: 15 residues. In DNA form, the CDR3 reads TGTGCCAGCAGCTTAAGAATTTCCGGCAATCAGCCCCAGCATTTT. This translates into CASSLRISGNQPQHF.

This clonotype was recorded many times. This chain uses TRBV7-2 with TRBJ2-2, with 11 bases identical to TRBD1. This CDR3 is 19 amino acids long. Germline CDR1 is SGHTA and CDR2 is FQGNSA. V was clipped by 2 bases and J by 7 bases; unmatched bases: 15. The chain's CDR3 is CASSLQTKFGQGAGGELFF. The DNA of the CDR3 is TGTGCCAGCAGCTTACAGACGAAATTCGGACAGGGGGCTGGCGGGGAGCTGTTTTTT.

In its sample, this clonotype was seen a few times. The V call is TRBV6-2 or TRBV6-3, the J call TRBJ2-7; D may be TRBD1 (7 bases). The germline V gene has CDR1 MNHEY and CDR2 SVGEGT. V shed 7 bases and J shed 4 bases, with 17 bases lying between them. This CDR3 has 14 amino acids. The CDR3, as DNA: TGTGCCAGCACTAAGACACAGGGGAGGTACGAGCAGTACTTC. Translation gives CASTKTQGRYEQYF.

The chain couples TRBV6-5 to TRBJ2-1; TRBD2 aligns across 11 bases. CDR3 length: 16 amino acids. V shed 5 bases and J 4 bases; nucleotides not matched to a gene: 7. Per the germline V gene, CDR1 is MNHEY and CDR2 is SVGAGI. The CDR3 DNA reads as TGTGCCAGCAGTCGACGACTAGCGGGAACATACAATGAGCAGTTCTTC. Its protein is CASSRRLAGTYNEQFF.

Ten or more counts support this clonotype. V and J are TRBV6-2 or TRBV6-3 and TRBJ2-5, with 9 bases fitting TRBD1. Germline CDR1 and CDR2: MNHEY and SVGEGT. V gave up 8 bases and J gave up 4 bases; unmatched junction bases: 11. CDR3 length equals 15 residues. CDR3 sequence reads: CASGLNRGRGETQYF. The DNA of the CDR3 is TGTGCCAGCGGACTAAACAGGGGGCGAGGAGAGACCCAGTACTTC.

This clonotype was seen repeatedly, ten times or more. This chain links TRBV7-2 with TRBJ2-5; 7 positions match TRBD2. The CDR3 loop spans 15 amino acids. Trimming removed 5 bases from V and 7 bases from J; junction bases left unmatched: 13. The germline V gene has CDR1 SGHTA and CDR2 FQGNSA. This CDR3 reads CASSPLAALGGTQYF. Written as DNA, the CDR3 is TGTGCCAGCAGCCCCCTAGCGGCCTTGGGGGGGACCCAGTACTTC.

This clonotype has only a few counts. The chain has TRBV7-9 and TRBJ2-1, with D possibly being TRBD2 (7 bases). The CDR3 runs 18 residues. In germline, CDR1 is SEHNR, CDR2 FQNEAQ (reference sequence). V lost 5 bases and J lost 3, with 23 bases in between. CDR3 loop: CASSRRPKGGGLYNEQFF. In DNA form, the CDR3 reads TGTGCCAGCAGCCGCAGACCAAAGGGGGGGGGCCTCTACAATGAGCAGTTCTTC.

The chain joins TRBV12-3 or TRBV12-4 to TRBJ2-2; D may be TRBD1 or TRBD2 (5 bases each). There are 13 residues in the CDR3. Trimming removed 8 bases from V and 1 base from J, with 8 bases in between. The CDR3, as DNA: TGTGCCAGCGGGACCCTGAACACCGGGGAGCTGTTTTTT. Translated: CASGTLNTGELFF.

This clonotype came up many times. This chain joins TRBV7-2 and TRBJ2-2, with 10 bases aligning to TRBD2. With V trimmed by 5 bases and J by 1 base, 1 base remained unmatched. From germline, CDR1 is SGHTA and CDR2 FQGNSA. This CDR3 is 15 amino acids long. The DNA of the CDR3 is TGTGCCAGCAGCCCTAGCGGGGGGAACACCGGGGAGCTGTTTTTT. This codes for CASSPSGGNTGELFF.

This clonotype was seen ten or more times. The genes are TRBV7-9 and TRBJ2-7; unclear D gene. Germline V gene lookup returns CDR1 SEHNR and CDR2 FQNEAQ (reference sequence). V lost 4 bases, J lost 2 bases, and 9 bases lay in between. The CDR3 extends over 13 amino acids. The CDR3 loop reads CASSSTWPYEQYF. CDR3 DNA: TGTGCCAGCAGCTCGACTTGGCCCTACGAGCAGTACTTC.

This clonotype was found many times. The chain recombines TRBV29-1 with TRBJ2-2; D is possibly TRBD1 or TRBD2 (5 bases each). Germline loops: CDR1 SQVTM, CDR2 ANQGSEA. The CDR3 length is 13 residues. The V and J ends lost 7 bases and 6 bases respectively, with 15 bases between them. CDR3 sequence: CSAGWGSPGELFF. Written as DNA, the CDR3 is TGCAGCGCTGGCTGGGGGTCACCCGGGGAGCTGTTTTTT.

This rearrangement joins TRBV27 to TRBJ2-5, with TRBD2 matching 7 bases. Trimming at V came to 4 bases and at J to 5 bases, leaving 16 bases not matched to a gene. CDR1 and CDR2 from the germline V gene are MNHEY and SMNVEV (reference sequence). The CDR3 is 17 amino acids. The CDR3 DNA follows: TGTGCCAGCAGTTCAAGAAAACTAGCTCGAGCGGGGGAGACCCAGTACTTC. Its protein is CASSSRKLARAGETQYF.